This TCR beta chain was recorded in a study of Graves' ophthalmopathy and Graves' hyperthyroidism. Ten or more counts support this clonotype. The target antigen is unknown. CDR3 length equals 13 residues. Germline V gene lookup returns CDR1 MNHEY and CDR2 SVGAGI. Deletions cut 2 bases from V and 1 base from J, with 3 bases between. For repertoire sequencing, the TCR beta CDR3 regions were amplified from RNA transcripts. An initial RT-PCR round employing HTBI primers preceded a second-round multiplex PCR. TCRdb analysed the multiplex PCR reads with MiXCR anew, one entry per CDR3 protein. The sample holds approximately 500,000 distinct CDR3 sequences, 13% to 15% seen once. Study results and caveats: Most thyroid-expanded clonotypes exceeding 0.001 frequency were also found in blood.

Ophthalmopathy donors were characterized by moderate-to-severe activity, CAS of at least 3, NOSPECS of at least 4, and duration under 3 months. V usage is TRBV6-5 and J usage is TRBJ1-5; D is uncertain. Sequenced input: blood. The receptor was isolated from a woman in her twenties or thirties with Graves' ophthalmopathy. CDR3 sequence: CASSYGSNQPQHF. CDR3 nucleotides: TGTGCCAGCAGTTACGGGAGCAATCAGCCCCAGCATTTT.